This T cell receptor (beta chain) was sequenced during a study of brain metastases from non-small cell lung cancer. Study-level points and caveats: Fewer infiltrating T cells were found in brain metastases than primaries. Expanded T-cell clones appeared in approximately 60% of brain metastases over primaries.

CDR3 size: 13 residues. The germline CDR1 and CDR2 sequences are SSHAT and FNYEAQ (reference sequence). Deletions cut 1 base from V and 7 bases from J, with 8 bases between. The repertoire was sequenced with immunoSEQ multiplex PCR; TCRdb's copy has only in-frame clones and lacks some. The data show 4,000 to 5,000 clones, with 80% to 90% seen just once and nearly 6.5% held by the top ten. With respect to this clone: What it binds is unknown.

The receptor was isolated from a donor at least 40 years old with non-small cell lung cancer. The V gene is TRBV7-7, the J gene TRBJ1-3; D gene unclear. Sequenced material: primary lung tumor tissue. CDR3 sequence reads: CASSLGAFNTIYF. CDR3 bases: TGTGCCAGCAGCTTAGGGGCGTTTAACACCATATATTTT.